This TCR beta chain was sequenced during a study of blood T cell repertoires in COVID-19. The wider study: COVID-19 samples from acute and convalescent phases originated in the United States, Italy and Spain. PBMCs, B-cell-depleted T cells, or T cells provided the cDNA or gDNA that made up the material.

In the original workflow: Scientists estimated how many nucleated cells there were by amplifying reference gene primers. TCRdb keeps only in-frame clones here, not all; method: immunoSEQ multiplex PCR. V, J and clone size derive from that table, while D and trimming were established from the DNA sequence. The table shows 300,000 to 450,000 clones, with roughly 85% occurring only once. The clonotype was recovered from a woman under 30 with acute or convalescent COVID-19. The sequencing input was peripheral blood.

Here the CDR3 reads CASSPRGSTNEKLFF. The CDR3 DNA follows: TGCGCCAGCAGCCCCAGGGGATCAACTAATGAAAAACTGTTTTTT. This sequence joins TRBV5-1 and TRBJ1-4; maybe TRBD1 (6 bases). Trimming shortened V by 4 bases and J by 0 bases, and 10 bases separated the two germline ends. This CDR3 has 15 residues. Per the germline V gene, CDR1 is SGHRS and CDR2 is YFSETQ.